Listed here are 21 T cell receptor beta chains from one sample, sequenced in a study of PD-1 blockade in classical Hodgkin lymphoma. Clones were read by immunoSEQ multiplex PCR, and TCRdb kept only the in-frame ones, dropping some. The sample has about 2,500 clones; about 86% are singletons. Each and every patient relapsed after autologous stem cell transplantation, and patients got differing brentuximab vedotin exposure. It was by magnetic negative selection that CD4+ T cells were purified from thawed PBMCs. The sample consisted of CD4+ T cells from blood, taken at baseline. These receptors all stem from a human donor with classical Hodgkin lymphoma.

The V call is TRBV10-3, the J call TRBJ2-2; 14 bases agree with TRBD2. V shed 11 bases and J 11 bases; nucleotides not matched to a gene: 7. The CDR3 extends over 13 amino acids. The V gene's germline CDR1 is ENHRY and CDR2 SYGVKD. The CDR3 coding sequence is TGTGCCCTCTCCGGGACTAGCGGGGGTGAGCTGTTTTTT. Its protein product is CALSGTSGGELFF.

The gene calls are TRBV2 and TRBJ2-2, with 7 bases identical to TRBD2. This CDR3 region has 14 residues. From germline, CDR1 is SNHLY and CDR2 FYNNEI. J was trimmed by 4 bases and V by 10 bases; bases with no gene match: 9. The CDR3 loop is CATRGDSLTGELFF. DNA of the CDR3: TGTGCCACTCGGGGGGATTCGCTCACCGGGGAGCTGTTTTTT.

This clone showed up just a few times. In DNA, the CDR3 is TGTGCTAGTGGCAAGGAGGCGTCTCGAGGAGCTTTCTTT. Encoded protein: CASGKEASRGAFF. The rearrangement joins TRBV12-5 to TRBJ1-1; no clear D gene. The CDR3 is 13 amino acids. CDR1 and CDR2 (germline): LGHNT, FRNRAP. V lost 6 bases and J 10 bases, leaving 18 bases between the germline ends.

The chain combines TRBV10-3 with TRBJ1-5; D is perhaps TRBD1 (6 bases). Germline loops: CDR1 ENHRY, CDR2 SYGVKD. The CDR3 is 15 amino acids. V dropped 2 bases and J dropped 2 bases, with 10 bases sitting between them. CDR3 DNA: TGTGCCATCAGTGAGAACAGGGAGCGCAATCAGCCCCAGCATTTT. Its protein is CAISENRERNQPQHF.

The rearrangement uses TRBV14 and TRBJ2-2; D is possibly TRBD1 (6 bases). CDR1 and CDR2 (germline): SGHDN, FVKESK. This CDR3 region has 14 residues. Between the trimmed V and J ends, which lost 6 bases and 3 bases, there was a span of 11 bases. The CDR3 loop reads CASRWDTDTGELFF. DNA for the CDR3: TGTGCCAGCAGATGGGACACCGACACCGGGGAGCTGTTTTTT.

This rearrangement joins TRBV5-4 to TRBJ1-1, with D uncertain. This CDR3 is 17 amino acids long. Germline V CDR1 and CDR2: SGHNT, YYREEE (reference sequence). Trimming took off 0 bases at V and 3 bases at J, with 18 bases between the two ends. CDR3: CASSLDPFRAGDTEAFF. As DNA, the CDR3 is TGTGCCAGCAGCTTGGACCCTTTCCGGGCCGGGGACACTGAAGCTTTCTTT. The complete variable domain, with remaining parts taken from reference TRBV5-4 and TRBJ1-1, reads ETGVTQSPTHLIKTRGQQVTLRCSSQSGHNTVSWYQQALGQGPQFIFQYYREEENGRGNFPPRFSGLQFPNYSSELNVNALELDDSALYLCASSLDPFRAGDTEAFFGQGTRLTVV.

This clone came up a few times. The CDR3 sequence: CASSQGVDNSPLHF. DNA of the CDR3: TGCGCCAGCAGCCAAGGGGTGGATAATTCACCCCTCCACTTT. The chain carries TRBV4-1 and TRBJ1-6, with unresolved D. V lost 1 base and J 5 bases, leaving 6 bases between the germline ends. Germline-derived CDR1 and CDR2 are MGHRA and YSYEKL. There are 14 residues in the CDR3.

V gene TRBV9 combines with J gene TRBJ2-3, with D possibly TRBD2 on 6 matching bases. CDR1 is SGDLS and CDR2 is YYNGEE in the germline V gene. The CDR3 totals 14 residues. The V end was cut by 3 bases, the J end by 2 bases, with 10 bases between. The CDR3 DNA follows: TGTGCCAGCAGCGCGGGAGTAACCACAGATACGCAGTATTTT. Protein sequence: CASSAGVTTDTQYF.

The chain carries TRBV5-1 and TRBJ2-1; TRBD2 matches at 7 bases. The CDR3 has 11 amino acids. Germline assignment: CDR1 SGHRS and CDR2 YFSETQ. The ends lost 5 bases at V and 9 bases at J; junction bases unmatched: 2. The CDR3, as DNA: TGCGCCAGCAGTGGGGGGGTTGAGCAGTTCTTC. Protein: CASSGGVEQFF.

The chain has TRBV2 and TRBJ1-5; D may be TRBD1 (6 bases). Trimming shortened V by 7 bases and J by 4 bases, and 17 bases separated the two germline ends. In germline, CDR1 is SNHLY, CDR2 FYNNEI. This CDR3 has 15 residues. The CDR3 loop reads CASMGEQGANQPQHF. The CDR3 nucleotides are TGTGCCAGCATGGGGGAACAGGGAGCGAATCAGCCCCAGCATTTT.

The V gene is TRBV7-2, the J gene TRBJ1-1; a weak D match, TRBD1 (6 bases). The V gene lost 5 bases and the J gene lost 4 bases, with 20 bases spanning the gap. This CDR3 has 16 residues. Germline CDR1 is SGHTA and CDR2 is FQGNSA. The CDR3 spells CASSAYRVSRGTEAFF. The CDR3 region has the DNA TGTGCCAGCAGCGCATACAGGGTGAGTCGGGGCACTGAAGCTTTCTTT. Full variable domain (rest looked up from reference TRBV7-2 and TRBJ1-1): GAGVSQSPSNKVTEKGKDVELRCDPISGHTALYWYRQSLGQGLEFLIYFQGNSAPDKSGLPSDRFSAERTGGSVSTLTIQRTQQEDSAVYLCASSAYRVSRGTEAFFGQGTRLTVV.

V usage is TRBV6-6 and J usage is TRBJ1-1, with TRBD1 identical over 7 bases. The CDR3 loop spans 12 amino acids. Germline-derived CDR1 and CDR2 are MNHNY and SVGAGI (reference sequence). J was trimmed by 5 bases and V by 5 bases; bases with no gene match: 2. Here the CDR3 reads CASSTGETEAFF. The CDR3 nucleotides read TGTGCCAGCAGTACAGGGGAGACTGAAGCTTTCTTT.

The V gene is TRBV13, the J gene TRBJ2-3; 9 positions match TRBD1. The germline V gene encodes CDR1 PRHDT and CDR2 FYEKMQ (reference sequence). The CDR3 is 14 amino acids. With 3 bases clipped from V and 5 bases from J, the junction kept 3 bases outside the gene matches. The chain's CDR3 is CASSFRDREDTQYF. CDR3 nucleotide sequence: TGTGCCAGCAGCTTTCGGGACAGGGAAGATACGCAGTATTTT.

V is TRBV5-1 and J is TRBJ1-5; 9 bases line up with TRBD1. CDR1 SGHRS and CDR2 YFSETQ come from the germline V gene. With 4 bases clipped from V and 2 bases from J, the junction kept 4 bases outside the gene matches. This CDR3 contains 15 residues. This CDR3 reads CASSLWTGGNQPQHF. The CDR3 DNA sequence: TGCGCCAGCAGCCTATGGACAGGGGGCAATCAGCCCCAGCATTTT.

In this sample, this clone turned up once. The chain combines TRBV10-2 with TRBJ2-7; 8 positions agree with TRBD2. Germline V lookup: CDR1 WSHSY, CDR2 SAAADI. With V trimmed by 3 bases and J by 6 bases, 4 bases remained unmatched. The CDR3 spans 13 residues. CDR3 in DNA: TGCGCCAGCAGTGAAGGGACTAGGATCGAGCAGTACTTC. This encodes CASSEGTRIEQYF.

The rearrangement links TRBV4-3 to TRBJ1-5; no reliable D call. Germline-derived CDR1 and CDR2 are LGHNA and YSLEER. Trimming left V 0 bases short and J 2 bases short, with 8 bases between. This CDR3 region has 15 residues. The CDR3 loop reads CASSQDTLRNQPQHF. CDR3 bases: TGCGCCAGCAGCCAAGATACACTCCGCAATCAGCCCCAGCATTTT.

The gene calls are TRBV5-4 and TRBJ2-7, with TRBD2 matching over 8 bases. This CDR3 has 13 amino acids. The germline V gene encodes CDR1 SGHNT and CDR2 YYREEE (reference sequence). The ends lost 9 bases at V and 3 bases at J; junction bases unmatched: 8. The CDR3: CATQRGPGYEQYF. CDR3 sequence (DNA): TGTGCCACCCAGCGGGGGCCGGGCTACGAGCAGTACTTC.

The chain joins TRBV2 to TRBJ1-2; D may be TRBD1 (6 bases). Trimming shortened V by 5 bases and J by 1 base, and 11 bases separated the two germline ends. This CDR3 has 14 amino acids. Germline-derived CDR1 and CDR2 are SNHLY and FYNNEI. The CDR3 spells CASSFRGSNYGYTF. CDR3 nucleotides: TGTGCCAGCAGTTTCAGGGGCAGTAACTATGGCTACACCTTC.

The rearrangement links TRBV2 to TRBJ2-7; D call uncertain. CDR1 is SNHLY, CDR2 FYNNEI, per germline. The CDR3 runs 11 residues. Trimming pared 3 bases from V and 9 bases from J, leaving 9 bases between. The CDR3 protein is CASSDGEVQYF. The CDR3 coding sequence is TGTGCCAGCAGTGACGGCGAGGTGCAGTACTTC. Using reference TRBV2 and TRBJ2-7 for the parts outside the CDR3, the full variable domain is EPEVTQTPSHQVTQMGQEVILRCVPISNHLYFYWYRQILGQKVEFLVSFYNNEISEKSEIFDDQFSVERPDGSNFTLKIRSTKLEDSAMYFCASSDGEVQYFGPGTRLTVT.

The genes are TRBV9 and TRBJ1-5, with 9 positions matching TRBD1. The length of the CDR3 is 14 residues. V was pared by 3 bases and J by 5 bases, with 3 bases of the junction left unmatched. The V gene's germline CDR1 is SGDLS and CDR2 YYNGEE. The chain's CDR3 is CASSATGGDQPQHF. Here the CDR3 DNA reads TGTGCCAGCAGCGCGACAGGGGGTGATCAGCCCCAGCATTTT.

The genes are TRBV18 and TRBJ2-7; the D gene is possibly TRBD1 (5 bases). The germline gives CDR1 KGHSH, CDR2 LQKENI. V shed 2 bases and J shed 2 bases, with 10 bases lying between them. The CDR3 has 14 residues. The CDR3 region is CASSPNTGPYEQYF. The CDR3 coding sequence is TGTGCCAGCTCACCAAATACAGGCCCCTACGAGCAGTACTTC.